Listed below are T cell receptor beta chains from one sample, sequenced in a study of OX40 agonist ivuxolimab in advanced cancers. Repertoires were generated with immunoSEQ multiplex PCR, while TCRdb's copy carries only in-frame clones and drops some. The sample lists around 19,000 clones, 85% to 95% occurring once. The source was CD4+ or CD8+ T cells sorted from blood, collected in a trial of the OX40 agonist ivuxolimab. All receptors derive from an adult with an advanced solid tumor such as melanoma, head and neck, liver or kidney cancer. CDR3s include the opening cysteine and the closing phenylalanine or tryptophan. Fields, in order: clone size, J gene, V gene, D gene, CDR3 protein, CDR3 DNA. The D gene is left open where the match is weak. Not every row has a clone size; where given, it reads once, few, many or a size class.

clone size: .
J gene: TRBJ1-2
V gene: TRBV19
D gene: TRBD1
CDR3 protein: CASSPARGENYGYTF
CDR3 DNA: TGTGCCAGTAGCCCCGCCAGGGGGGAAAACTATGGCTACACCTTC

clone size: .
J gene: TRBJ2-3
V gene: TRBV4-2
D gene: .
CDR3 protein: CASSQEFGTDTQYF
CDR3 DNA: TGTGCCAGCAGCCAAGAATTCGGGACAGATACGCAGTATTTT

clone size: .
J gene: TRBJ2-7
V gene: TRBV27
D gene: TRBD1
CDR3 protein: CASNNLPGQGRNEQYF
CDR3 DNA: TGTGCCAGCAACAACCTACCGGGACAGGGGAGGAACGAGCAGTACTTC

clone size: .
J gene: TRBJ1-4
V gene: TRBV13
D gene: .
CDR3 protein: CASSEQAGSGKLFF
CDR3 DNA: TGTGCCAGCAGCGAACAGGCGGGATCCGGAAAACTGTTTTTT

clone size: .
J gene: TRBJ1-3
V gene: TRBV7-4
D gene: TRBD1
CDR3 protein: CASSGRQGCGNTIYF
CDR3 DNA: TGTGCCAGCAGCGGACGACAGGGATGTGGAAACACCATATATTTT

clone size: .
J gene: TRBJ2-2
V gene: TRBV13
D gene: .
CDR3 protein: CASSPPRSSGELFF
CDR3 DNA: TGTGCCAGCAGCCCGCCCCGGAGCAGCGGGGAGCTGTTTTTT

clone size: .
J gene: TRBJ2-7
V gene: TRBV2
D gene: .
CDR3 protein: CASSEPGGILEQYF
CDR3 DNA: TGTGCCAGCAGTGAACCAGGGGGGATTCTCGAGCAGTACTTC

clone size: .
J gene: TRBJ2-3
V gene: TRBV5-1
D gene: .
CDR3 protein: CASSLVAGQSSTDTQYF
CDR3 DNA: TGCGCCAGCAGCTTGGTTGCAGGTCAATCTAGCACAGATACGCAGTATTTT

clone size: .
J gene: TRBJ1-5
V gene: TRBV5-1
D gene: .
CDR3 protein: CASSLGTGNQPQHF
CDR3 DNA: TGCGCCAGCAGCTTGGGGACAGGCAATCAGCCCCAGCATTTT

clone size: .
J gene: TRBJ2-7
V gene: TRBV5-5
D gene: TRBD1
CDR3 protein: CASSFGTVSYEQYF
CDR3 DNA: TGTGCCAGCAGCTTCGGGACAGTATCCTACGAGCAGTACTTC

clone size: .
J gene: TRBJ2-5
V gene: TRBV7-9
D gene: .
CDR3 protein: CASSLGRGYEETQYF
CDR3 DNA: TGTGCCAGCAGCTTAGGGAGGGGTTATGAAGAGACCCAGTACTTC

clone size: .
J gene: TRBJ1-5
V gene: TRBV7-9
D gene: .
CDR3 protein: CASSLEEQPQHF
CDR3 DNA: TGTGCCAGCAGCTTAGAGGAGCAGCCCCAGCATTTT

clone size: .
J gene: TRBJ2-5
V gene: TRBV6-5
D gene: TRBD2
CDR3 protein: CASSPLAQETQYF
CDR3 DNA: TGTGCCAGCAGTCCACTAGCGCAAGAGACCCAGTACTTC

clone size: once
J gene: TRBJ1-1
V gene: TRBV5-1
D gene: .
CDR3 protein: CASSEDGGTSEAFF
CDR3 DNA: TGCGCCAGCAGCGAGGACGGCGGGACCTCTGAAGCTTTCTTT

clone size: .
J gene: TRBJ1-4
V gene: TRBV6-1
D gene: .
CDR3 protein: CASSEGGSGFVLELFF
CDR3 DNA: TGTGCCAGCAGTGAAGGGGGGTCGGGGTTTGTTTTGGAACTGTTTTTT

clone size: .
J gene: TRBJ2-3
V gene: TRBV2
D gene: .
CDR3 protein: CASSDDGDSTDTQYF
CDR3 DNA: TGTGCCAGCAGTGACGATGGGGATAGCACAGATACGCAGTATTTT

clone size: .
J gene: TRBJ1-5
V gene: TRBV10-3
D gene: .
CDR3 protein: CAISEAGNSNQPQHF
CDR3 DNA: TGTGCCATCAGTGAGGCAGGGAACAGCAATCAGCCCCAGCATTTT

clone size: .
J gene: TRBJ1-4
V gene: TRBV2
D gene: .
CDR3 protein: CASSGRTANEKLFF
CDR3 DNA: TGTGCCAGCAGTGGGAGGACAGCTAATGAAAAACTGTTTTTT

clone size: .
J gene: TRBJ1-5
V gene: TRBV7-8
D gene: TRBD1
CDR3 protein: CASSLGGDSRSNQPQHF
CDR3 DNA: TGTGCCAGCAGCTTAGGAGGGGACAGCCGTAGCAATCAGCCCCAGCATTTT

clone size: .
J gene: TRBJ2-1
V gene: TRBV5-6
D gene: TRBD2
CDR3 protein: CASSFGAGGNYEQFF
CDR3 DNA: TGTGCCAGCAGCTTCGGAGCGGGGGGTAACTATGAGCAGTTCTTC

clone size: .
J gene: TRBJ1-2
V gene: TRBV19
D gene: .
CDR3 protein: CASSIIWDGAYGYTF
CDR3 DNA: TGTGCCAGTAGTATTATTTGGGACGGGGCCTATGGCTACACCTTC

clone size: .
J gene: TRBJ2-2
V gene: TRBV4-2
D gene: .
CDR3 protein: CASSRISETNTGELFF
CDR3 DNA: TGTGCCAGCAGCCGGATTAGTGAGACGAACACCGGGGAGCTGTTTTTT

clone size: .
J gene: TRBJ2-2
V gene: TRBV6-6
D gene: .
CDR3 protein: CASKRQGTVGTGELFF
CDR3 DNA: TGTGCCAGCAAGCGACAAGGGACGGTAGGCACCGGGGAGCTGTTTTTT

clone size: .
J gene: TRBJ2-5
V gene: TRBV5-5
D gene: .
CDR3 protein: CASSLGVSLHGETQYF
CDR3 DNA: TGTGCCAGCAGCTTGGGAGTCAGTCTTCATGGGGAGACCCAGTACTTC

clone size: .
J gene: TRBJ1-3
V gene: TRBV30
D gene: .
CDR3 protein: CAWSAGNGNTIYF
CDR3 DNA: TGTGCCTGGAGTGCAGGGAATGGAAACACCATATATTTT

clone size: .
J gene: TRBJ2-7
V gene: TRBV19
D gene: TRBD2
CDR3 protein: CASSSASGYSEQYF
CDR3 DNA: TGTGCCAGTAGTTCAGCTAGCGGGTACTCTGAGCAGTACTTC

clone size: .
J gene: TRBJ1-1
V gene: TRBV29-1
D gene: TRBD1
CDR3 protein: CSVRGQGAVGTEAFF
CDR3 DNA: TGCAGCGTTAGAGGACAGGGGGCAGTAGGCACTGAAGCTTTCTTT

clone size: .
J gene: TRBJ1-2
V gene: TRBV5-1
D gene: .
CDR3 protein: CASSLGVSGDGYTF
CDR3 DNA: TGCGCCAGCAGCTTGGGGGTGTCAGGAGATGGCTACACCTTC

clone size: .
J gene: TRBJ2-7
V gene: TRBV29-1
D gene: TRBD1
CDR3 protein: CSVPGTGFYEQYF
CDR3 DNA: TGCAGCGTGCCCGGGACAGGGTTTTACGAGCAGTACTTC

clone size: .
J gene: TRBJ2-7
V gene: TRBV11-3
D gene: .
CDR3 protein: CASSPSTGPYEQYF
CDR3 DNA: TGTGCCAGCAGCCCAAGCACAGGGCCCTACGAGCAGTACTTC

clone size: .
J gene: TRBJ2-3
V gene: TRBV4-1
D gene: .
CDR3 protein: CASSQTGGATDTQYF
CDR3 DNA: TGCGCCAGCAGCCAAACAGGTGGAGCCACAGATACGCAGTATTTT

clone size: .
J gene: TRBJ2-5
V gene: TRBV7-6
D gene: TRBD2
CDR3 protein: CASRPGGGQETQYF
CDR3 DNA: TGTGCCAGCAGACCCGGGGGGGGGCAAGAGACCCAGTACTTC

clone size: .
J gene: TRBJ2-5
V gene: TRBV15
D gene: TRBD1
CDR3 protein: CATSRDRQGYETQYF
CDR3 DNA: TGTGCCACCAGCAGAGATCGACAGGGGTACGAGACCCAGTACTTC

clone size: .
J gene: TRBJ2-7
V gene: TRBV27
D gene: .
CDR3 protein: CASSWTGSTYKQYF
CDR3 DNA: TGTGCCAGCAGTTGGACGGGTTCCACCTACAAGCAGTACTTC

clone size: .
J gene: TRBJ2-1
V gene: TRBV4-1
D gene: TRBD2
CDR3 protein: CASSPLAGGPRDEQFF
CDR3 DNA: TGCGCCAGCAGCCCACTAGCGGGGGGGCCTAGGGATGAGCAGTTCTTC

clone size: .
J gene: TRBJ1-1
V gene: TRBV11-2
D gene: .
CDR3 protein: CASSSAPNRNTEAFF
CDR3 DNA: TGTGCCAGCAGCTCGGCCCCGAACCGGAACACTGAAGCTTTCTTT